The next 20 T cell receptor beta chains were all read from a single sample in a study of shared clonotypes between healthy human individuals (dated by TCRdb to 2020 to 2021). The library relied on the immunoSEQ multiplex PCR assay. Here the immuneACCESS table is served through TCRdb, limited to in-frame sequences with V and J called. Missing clones are a known gap in these copies; in checked studies unresolved V genes cover under half, and the rest lacks a known reason. A total of some 2.4 million clones appear in this sample, roughly 93% of them only once. Around 0.37% of the sample is taken by the ten largest. Source material: naive CD4+ T cells from PBMCs. Sample cell subset or site, as interpreted from the label and publication: CD45RA+ positively selected. These receptors came from a man younger than 30 in good health. Some clones in this sample may be carry-over from other donors' samples.

The J gene is TRBJ2-4, the V gene TRBV6-6, with D perhaps TRBD1 or TRBD2 (5 bases each). Germline-derived CDR1 and CDR2 are MNHNY and SVGAGI (reference sequence). V lost 2 bases, J lost 9 bases, and 8 bases lay in between. This CDR3 has 12 residues. In DNA, the CDR3 is TGTGCCAGCAGTTACGGGACCGCCATTCAGTACTTC. Its protein is CASSYGTAIQYF.

The genes are TRBV10-3 and TRBJ2-5, with 8 bases matching TRBD1. V gave up 11 bases and J gave up 7 bases; unmatched junction bases: 12. The CDR3 contains 13 residues. The germline V gene encodes CDR1 ENHRY and CDR2 SYGVKD. The CDR3 DNA follows: TGTGCCTCGACAGAAGGACAGGGAGGGACCCAGTACTTC. It codes for CASTEGQGGTQYF.

The V and J genes are TRBV6-5 and TRBJ2-1; TRBD2 matches 9 bases. The CDR3 consists of 16 residues. Germline assignment: CDR1 MNHEY and CDR2 SVGAGI. The V segment lost 2 bases and the J segment 5 bases; nucleotides outside the gene matches: 7. The CDR3 sequence: CASSYVGLAGNNEQFF. The CDR3 DNA is TGTGCCAGCAGTTACGTAGGGCTAGCGGGAAACAATGAGCAGTTCTTC.

This sequence joins TRBV11-2 and TRBJ2-7, with 8 nucleotides matching TRBD1. The V and J ends lost 3 bases and 3 bases, in that order; junction bases with no gene match: 4. Germline loops: CDR1 SGHAT, CDR2 FQNNGV. The CDR3 runs to 14 residues. This CDR3 is CASSLRGQGYEQYF. The CDR3 DNA sequence: TGTGCCAGCAGCTTGAGAGGACAGGGCTACGAGCAGTACTTC.

The chain has TRBV7-2 and TRBJ2-7; 9 bases are a match to TRBD2. The CDR3 has 16 residues. The ends lost 2 bases at V and 6 bases at J; junction bases unmatched: 11. Germline CDR1 and CDR2: SGHTA and FQGNSA. CDR3 DNA: TGTGCCAGCAGCTTATTCCCCTTCGGAGCGGGAGGCGAGCAGTACTTC. Amino acid sequence: CASSLFPFGAGGEQYF.

The chain couples TRBV7-6 to TRBJ2-7, with D unclear. Looked up from germline, CDR1 is SGHVS and CDR2 is FNYEAQ. The CDR3 loop spans 17 amino acids. V gave up 1 base and J gave up 0 bases, with 16 bases separating them. This CDR3 is CASSLGSGRLSSYEQYF. The CDR3 nucleotides are TGTGCCAGCAGCTTAGGGTCCGGACGGTTAAGCTCCTACGAGCAGTACTTC.

The rearrangement uses TRBV7-3 and TRBJ2-5; 8 positions agree with TRBD2. The CDR3 covers 15 residues. Germline lookup yields CDR1 SGHTA and CDR2 FQGTGA. Unmatched junction bases numbered 13, after V lost 4 bases and J lost 9 bases. CDR3 DNA sequence: TGTGCCAGCAGCTACATAGCGGGACTCGGTGAGCCCCAGTACTTC. Protein: CASSYIAGLGEPQYF. The entire variable domain, with the rest obtained from reference TRBV7-3 and TRBJ2-5, is as follows: GAGVSQTPSNKVTEKGKYVELRCDPISGHTALYWYRQSLGQGPEFLIYFQGTGAADDSGLPNDRFFAVRPEGSVSTLKIQRTERGDSAVYLCASSYIAGLGEPQYFGPGTRLLVL.

The rearrangement uses TRBV14 and TRBJ1-4, with TRBD1 as a possible D gene (5 bases). This CDR3 is built from 13 residues. Germline V gives CDR1 SGHDN, CDR2 FVKESK. Trimming removed 4 bases at V and 4 bases at J, with 7 bases between. Written as DNA, the CDR3 is TGTGCCAGCAGCCGAGGACATAATGAAAAACTGTTTTTT. Translation gives CASSRGHNEKLFF.

The rearrangement uses TRBV7-2 and TRBJ1-2; perhaps TRBD1 as D (5 bases). Trimming stripped 1 base from V and 12 bases from J, with 18 bases between. The CDR3 runs 14 residues. Germline values: CDR1 SGHTA, CDR2 FQGNSA. CDR3 in amino acids: CASSLGGPFFGHTF. The CDR3 bases are TGTGCCAGCAGCTTAGGGGGACCTTTTTTTGGACACACCTTC. The full variable domain, rest sourced from reference TRBV7-2 and TRBJ1-2, is GAGVSQSPSNKVTEKGKDVELRCDPISGHTALYWYRQSLGQGLEFLIYFQGNSAPDKSGLPSDRFSAERTGGSVSTLTIQRTQQEDSAVYLCASSLGGPFFGHTFGSGTRLTVV.

V gene TRBV7-2 combines with J gene TRBJ2-3; no firm D call. The CDR3 loop spans 14 amino acids. Trimming removed 5 bases at V and 2 bases at J, with 11 bases between. Germline CDR1 reads SGHTA; CDR2 reads FQGNSA. The CDR3 nucleotides read TGTGCCAGCAGCACCATCCTATTCACAGATACGCAGTATTTT. This encodes CASSTILFTDTQYF. The variable domain in full, with the rest retrieved from reference TRBV7-2 and TRBJ2-3, is GAGVSQSPSNKVTEKGKDVELRCDPISGHTALYWYRQSLGQGLEFLIYFQGNSAPDKSGLPSDRFSAERTGGSVSTLTIQRTQQEDSAVYLCASSTILFTDTQYFGPGTRLTVL.

Concerning this clone itself: Distinct nucleotide sequences in the sample also encode this CDR3. The rearrangement uses TRBV9 and TRBJ2-7, with D perhaps matching TRBD2 (5 bases). Germline assignment: CDR1 SGDLS and CDR2 YYNGEE. V shed 0 bases and J shed 2 bases, with 9 bases lying between them. The CDR3 has 14 amino acids. CDR3: CASSVDAGTYEQYF. The CDR3 nucleotides are TGTGCCAGCAGCGTAGACGCGGGTACCTACGAGCAGTACTTC. Full variable domain (outside the CDR3, taken from reference TRBV9 and TRBJ2-7): DSGVTQTPKHLITATGQRVTLRCSPRSGDLSVYWYQQSLDQGLQFLIQYYNGEERAKGNILERFSAQQFPDLHSELNLSSLELGDSALYFCASSVDAGTYEQYFGPGTRLTVT.

The chain joins TRBV28 to TRBJ2-5; D is undetermined. Per germline, CDR1 MDHEN and CDR2 SYDVKM. The CDR3 consists of 14 residues. The V gene lost 6 bases and the J gene lost 1 base, with 12 bases spanning the gap. The CDR3 DNA is TGTGCCAGCAGCCCTTGGGCTCGCCAAGAGACCCAGTACTTC. Translating it yields CASSPWARQETQYF.

The chain links TRBV18 to TRBJ2-5; D remains unclear. Germline V gene data show CDR1 as KGHSH and CDR2 as LQKENI. This CDR3 is built from 13 residues. V dropped 2 bases and J dropped 4 bases, with 8 bases sitting between them. CDR3 DNA sequence: TGTGCCAGCTCACCAGTGACTGGAGAGACCCAGTACTTC. It yields the protein CASSPVTGETQYF.

The rearrangement uses TRBV5-5 and TRBJ1-2; D remains ambiguous. CDR1 SGHKS and CDR2 YYEKEE come from the germline V gene (reference sequence). The CDR3 runs to 15 residues. Trimming left V 4 bases short and J 4 bases short, with 17 bases between. CDR3 sequence (DNA): TGTGCCAGCAGCGCCCAACGCCCCCCAAGCTATGGCTACACCTTC. It yields the protein CASSAQRPPSYGYTF.

This rearrangement joins TRBV7-8 to TRBJ1-4; the match to TRBD1 covers 7 bases. The V gene's germline CDR1 is SGHVS and CDR2 FQNEAQ. Trimming at V came to 4 bases and at J to 8 bases, leaving 7 bases not matched to a gene. This CDR3 is 14 amino acids long. The CDR3 region has the DNA TGTGCCAGCAGCTCGACAGGGTTCGGGGAAAAACTGTTTTTT. It encodes CASSSTGFGEKLFF.

The chain uses TRBV27 and TRBJ2-7, with 12 bases fitting TRBD2. Germline V gene lookup returns CDR1 MNHEY and CDR2 SMNVEV (reference sequence). J gave up 2 bases and V 3 bases, and 2 bases lay outside the gene matches. CDR3 length: 15 residues. CDR3 DNA sequence: TGTGCCAGCAGTTTCTGGACTAGCGGGACCTACGAGCAGTACTTC. Residues: CASSFWTSGTYEQYF.

This clone was observed a handful of times. The same CDR3 also results from other DNA sequences found in this sample. The J gene is TRBJ1-2, the V gene TRBV27; a weak D match, TRBD1 (5 bases). V was clipped by 5 bases and J by 3 bases, with 10 bases between them. CDR1 is MNHEY, CDR2 SMNVEV, per germline (reference sequence). CDR3 length: 13 amino acids. Written as DNA, the CDR3 is TGTGCCAGCAGTCCCGGGACGTACTATGGCTACACCTTC. Amino acid sequence: CASSPGTYYGYTF.

The chain recombines TRBV6-5 with TRBJ1-1; 9 nucleotides line up with TRBD1. The V gene end was trimmed by 8 bases and the J gene end by 1 base; junction bases not matched to a gene: 5. The CDR3 loop spans 14 amino acids. Germline CDR1 and CDR2: MNHEY and SVGAGI. CDR3 in amino acids: CASLGTGKNTEAFF. CDR3 in DNA: TGTGCCAGCCTTGGGACAGGGAAGAACACTGAAGCTTTCTTT.

The chain links TRBV7-9 to TRBJ1-3, with D possibly TRBD1 on 5 matching bases. This CDR3 is 15 amino acids long. From germline, CDR1 is SEHNR and CDR2 FQNEAQ (reference sequence). The ends were cut back, 0 bases at V and 2 bases at J, with 8 bases in the middle. The CDR3 sequence: CASSLAAGAGNTIYF. The CDR3 nucleotides read TGTGCCAGCAGCTTAGCGGCGGGGGCTGGAAACACCATATATTTT.

This clone is a singleton in its sample. The J gene is TRBJ2-2, the V gene TRBV27, with D possibly TRBD2 on 6 matching bases. Germline V CDR1 and CDR2: MNHEY, SMNVEV (reference sequence). This CDR3 comprises 15 residues. Trimming removed 7 bases from V and 4 bases from J, with 16 bases in between. The CDR3 DNA is TGTGCCAGCACCGTCCTGGGAGGAGGCACCGGGGAGCTGTTTTTT. Residues: CASTVLGGGTGELFF.